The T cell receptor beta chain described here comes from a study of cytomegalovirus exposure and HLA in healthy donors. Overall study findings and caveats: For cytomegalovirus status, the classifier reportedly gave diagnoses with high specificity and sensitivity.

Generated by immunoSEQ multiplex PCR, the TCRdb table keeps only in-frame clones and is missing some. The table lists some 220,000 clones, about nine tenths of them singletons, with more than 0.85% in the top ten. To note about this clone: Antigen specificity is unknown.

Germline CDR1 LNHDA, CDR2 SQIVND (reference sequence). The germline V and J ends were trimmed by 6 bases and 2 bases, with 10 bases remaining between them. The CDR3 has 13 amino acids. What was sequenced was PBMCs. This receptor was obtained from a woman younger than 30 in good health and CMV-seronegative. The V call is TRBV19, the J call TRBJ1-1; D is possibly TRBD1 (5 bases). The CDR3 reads CASSGHPNTEAFF. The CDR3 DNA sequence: TGTGCCAGTAGCGGACACCCCAACACTGAAGCTTTCTTT.